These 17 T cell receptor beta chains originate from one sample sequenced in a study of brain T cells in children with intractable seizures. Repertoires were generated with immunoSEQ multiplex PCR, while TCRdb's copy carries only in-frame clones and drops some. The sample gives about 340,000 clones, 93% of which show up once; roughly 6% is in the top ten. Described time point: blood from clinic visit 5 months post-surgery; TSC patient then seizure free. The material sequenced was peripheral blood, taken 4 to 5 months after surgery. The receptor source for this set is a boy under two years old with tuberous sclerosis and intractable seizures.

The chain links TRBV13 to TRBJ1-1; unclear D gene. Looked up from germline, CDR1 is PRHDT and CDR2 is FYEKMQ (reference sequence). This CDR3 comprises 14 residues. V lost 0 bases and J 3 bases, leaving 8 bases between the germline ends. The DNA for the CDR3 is TGTGCCAGCAGCTTAGGCCGGGAGGACACTGAAGCTTTCTTT. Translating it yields CASSLGREDTEAFF.

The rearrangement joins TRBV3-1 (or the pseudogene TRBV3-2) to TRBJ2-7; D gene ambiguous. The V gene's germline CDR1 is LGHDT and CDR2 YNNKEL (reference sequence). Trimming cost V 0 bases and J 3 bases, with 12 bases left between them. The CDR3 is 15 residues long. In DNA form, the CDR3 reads TGTGCCAGCAGCCAAGATCTAGGGCAGCACTACGAGCAGTACTTC. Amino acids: CASSQDLGQHYEQYF.

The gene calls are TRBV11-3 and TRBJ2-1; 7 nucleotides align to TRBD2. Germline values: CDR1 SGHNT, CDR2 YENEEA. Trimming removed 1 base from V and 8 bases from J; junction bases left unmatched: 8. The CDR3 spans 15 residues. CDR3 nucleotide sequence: TGTGCCAGCAGCTTAGGAACGGGAGGAAGGGATGAGCAGTTCTTC. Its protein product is CASSLGTGGRDEQFF.

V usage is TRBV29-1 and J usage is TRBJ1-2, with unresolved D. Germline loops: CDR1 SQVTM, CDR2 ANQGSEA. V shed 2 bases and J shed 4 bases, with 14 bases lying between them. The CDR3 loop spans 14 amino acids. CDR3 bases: TGCAGCGTTGAAAGTTCAACACGGCCCTATGGCTACACCTTC. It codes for CSVESSTRPYGYTF.

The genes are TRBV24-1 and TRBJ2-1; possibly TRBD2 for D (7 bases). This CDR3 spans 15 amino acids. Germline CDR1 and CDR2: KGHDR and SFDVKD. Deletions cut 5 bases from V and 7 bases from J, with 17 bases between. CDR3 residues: CATSGPGGTRNEQFF. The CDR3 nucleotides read TGTGCCACCAGTGGCCCCGGGGGGACAAGGAATGAGCAGTTCTTC.

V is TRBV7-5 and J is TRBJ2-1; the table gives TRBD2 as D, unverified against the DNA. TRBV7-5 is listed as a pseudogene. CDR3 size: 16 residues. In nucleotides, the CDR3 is TGTGCCAGAAGTTATCCGGGGGAGGAATGCTACAATGAGCAGTTCTTC. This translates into CARSYPGEECYNEQFF.

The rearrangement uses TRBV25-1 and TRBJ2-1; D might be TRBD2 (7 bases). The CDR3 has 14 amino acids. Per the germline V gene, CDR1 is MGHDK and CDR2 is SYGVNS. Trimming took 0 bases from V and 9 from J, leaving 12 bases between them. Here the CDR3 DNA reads TGTGCCAGCAGTGAATATGGGGGGGCTCTTGAGCAGTTCTTC. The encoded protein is CASSEYGGALEQFF.

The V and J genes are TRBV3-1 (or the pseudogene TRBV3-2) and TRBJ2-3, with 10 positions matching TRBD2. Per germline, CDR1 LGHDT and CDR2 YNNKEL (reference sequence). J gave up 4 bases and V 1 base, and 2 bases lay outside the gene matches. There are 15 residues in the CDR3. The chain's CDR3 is CASSQVAGGADTQYF. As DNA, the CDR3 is TGTGCCAGCAGCCAAGTAGCGGGAGGCGCAGATACGCAGTATTTT.

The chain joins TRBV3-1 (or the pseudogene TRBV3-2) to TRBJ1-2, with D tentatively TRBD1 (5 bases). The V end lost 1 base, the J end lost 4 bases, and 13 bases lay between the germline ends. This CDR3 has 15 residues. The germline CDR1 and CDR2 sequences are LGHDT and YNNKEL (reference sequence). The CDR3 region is CASSQGVREGYGYTF. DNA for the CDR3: TGTGCCAGCAGCCAAGGGGTCAGGGAGGGCTATGGCTACACCTTC.

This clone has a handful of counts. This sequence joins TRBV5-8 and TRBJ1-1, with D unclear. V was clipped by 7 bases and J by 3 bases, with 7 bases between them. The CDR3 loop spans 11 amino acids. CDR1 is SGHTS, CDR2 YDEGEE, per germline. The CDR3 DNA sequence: TGTGCCAGCCCGAGGCACACTGAAGCTTTCTTT. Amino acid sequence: CASPRHTEAFF.

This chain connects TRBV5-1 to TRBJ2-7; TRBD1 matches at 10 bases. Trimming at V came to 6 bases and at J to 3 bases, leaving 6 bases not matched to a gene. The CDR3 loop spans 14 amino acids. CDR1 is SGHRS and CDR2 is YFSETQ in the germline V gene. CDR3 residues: CASTRQGAYYEQYF. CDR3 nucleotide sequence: TGCGCCAGCACCAGACAGGGGGCTTACTACGAGCAGTACTTC.

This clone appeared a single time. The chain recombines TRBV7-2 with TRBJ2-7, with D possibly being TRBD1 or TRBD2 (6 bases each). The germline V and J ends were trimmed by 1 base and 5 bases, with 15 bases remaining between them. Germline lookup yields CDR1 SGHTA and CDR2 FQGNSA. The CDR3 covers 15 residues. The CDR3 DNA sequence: TGTGCCAGCAGCTTAGGGGGGGCGATGGCTAACGAGCAGTACTTC. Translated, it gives CASSLGGAMANEQYF.

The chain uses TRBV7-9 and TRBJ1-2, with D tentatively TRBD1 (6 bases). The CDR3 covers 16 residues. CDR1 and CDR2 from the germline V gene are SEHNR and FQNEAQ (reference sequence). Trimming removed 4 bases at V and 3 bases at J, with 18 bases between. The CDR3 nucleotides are TGTGCCAGCAGCTCCCTGGGGGGGCCCCACGACTATGGCTACACCTTC. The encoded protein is CASSSLGGPHDYGYTF. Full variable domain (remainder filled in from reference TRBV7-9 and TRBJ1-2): DTGVSQNPRHKITKRGQNVTFRCDPISEHNRLYWYRQTLGQGPEFLTYFQNEAQLEKSRLLSDRFSAERPKGSFSTLEIQRTEQGDSAMYLCASSSLGGPHDYGYTFGSGTRLTVV.

This CDR3 is CASSSFDTYGYTF. The CDR3 bases are TGTGCCAGCAGCTCATTTGACACATATGGCTACACCTTC. The chain has TRBV11-2 and TRBJ1-2; D uncertain. CDR3 length equals 13 residues. Between the trimmed V and J ends, which lost 4 bases and 5 bases, there was a span of 11 bases. Germline CDR1 is SGHAT and CDR2 is FQNNGV.

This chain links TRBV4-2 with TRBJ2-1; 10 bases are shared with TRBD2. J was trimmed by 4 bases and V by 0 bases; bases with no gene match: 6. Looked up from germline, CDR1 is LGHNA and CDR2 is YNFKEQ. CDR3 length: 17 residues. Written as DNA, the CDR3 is TGTGCCAGCAGCCAAGATAGTCTAGCGGGAGATTACAATGAGCAGTTCTTC. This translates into CASSQDSLAGDYNEQFF.

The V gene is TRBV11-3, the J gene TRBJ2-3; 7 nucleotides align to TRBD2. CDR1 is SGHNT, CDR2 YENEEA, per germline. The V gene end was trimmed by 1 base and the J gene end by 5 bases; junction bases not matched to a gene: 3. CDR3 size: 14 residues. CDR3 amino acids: CASSLVAGGDTQYF. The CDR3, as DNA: TGTGCCAGCAGCTTAGTAGCGGGCGGAGATACGCAGTATTTT.

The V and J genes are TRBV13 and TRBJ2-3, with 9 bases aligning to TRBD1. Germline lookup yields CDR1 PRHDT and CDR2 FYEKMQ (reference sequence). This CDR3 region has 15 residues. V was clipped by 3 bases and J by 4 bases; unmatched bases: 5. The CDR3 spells CASSLWTGDADTQYF. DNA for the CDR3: TGTGCCAGCAGCTTGTGGACAGGGGACGCAGATACGCAGTATTTT.